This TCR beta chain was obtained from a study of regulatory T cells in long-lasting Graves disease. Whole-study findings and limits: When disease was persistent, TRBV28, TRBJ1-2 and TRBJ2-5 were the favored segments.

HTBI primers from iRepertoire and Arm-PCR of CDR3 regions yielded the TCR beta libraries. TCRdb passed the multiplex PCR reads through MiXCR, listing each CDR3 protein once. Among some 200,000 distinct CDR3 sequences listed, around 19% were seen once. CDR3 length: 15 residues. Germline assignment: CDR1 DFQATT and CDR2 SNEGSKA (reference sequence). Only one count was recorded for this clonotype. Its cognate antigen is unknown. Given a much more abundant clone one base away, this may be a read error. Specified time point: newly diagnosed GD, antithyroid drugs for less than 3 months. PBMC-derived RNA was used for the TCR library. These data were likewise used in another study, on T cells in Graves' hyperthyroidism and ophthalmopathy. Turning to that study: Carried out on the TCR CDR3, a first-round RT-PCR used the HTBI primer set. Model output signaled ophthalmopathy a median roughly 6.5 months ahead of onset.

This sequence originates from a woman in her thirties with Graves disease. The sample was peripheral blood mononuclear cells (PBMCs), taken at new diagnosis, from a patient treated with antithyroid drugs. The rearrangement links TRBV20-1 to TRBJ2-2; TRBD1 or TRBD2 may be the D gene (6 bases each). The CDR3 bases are TGCAGTACTAGAGAGCCGGGGGCGGGCACCGGGGAGCTGTTTTTT. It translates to CSTREPGAGTGELFF.